The rows below give T cell receptor beta chains drawn from one sample of a study of neurological immune-mediated disorders. TCRdb analysed the 5' RACE reads with MiXCR anew, one entry per CDR3 protein. Found here are approximately 36,000 distinct CDR3 sequences, over 8.5% of them singletons; the top ten hold around 3.9%. Sequenced input: PBMCs. All receptors come from a man between 60 and 75 years old with HTLV-1-associated myelopathy (HAM/TSP). CDR3s include the opening cysteine and the closing phenylalanine or tryptophan. A D gene is named only where the DNA matches it firmly. Rows give clone size only sometimes, using once, few, many, or a class for an expanded clone.

abundance	v_gene	d_gene	j_gene	CDR3nt	CDR3aa
many	TRBV29-1	TRBD2	TRBJ2-3	TGCAGCGCCTTTGGGGGGGGATATTTTGATACGCAGTATTTT	CSAFGGGYFDTQYF
many	TRBV29-1	TRBD1	TRBJ1-1	TGCAGCGTGCATCAATGGGACAGCACTGAAGCTTTCTTT	CSVHQWDSTEAFF
few	TRBV5-1	TRBD1	TRBJ1-1	TGCGCCAGCAGCTTAGGACAGGCCTTTTCTGAAGCTTTCTTT	CASSLGQAFSEAFF
-	TRBV7-9	TRBD2	TRBJ2-3	TGTGCCAGCGACGGGGCGGGAGCTACAGATACGCAGTATTTT	CASDGAGATDTQYF
many	TRBV12-3/TRBV12-4	TRBD2	TRBJ2-3	TGTGCCAGCAGTTTTAGGGGACTAGCGGGAGAACTATTTAGAAGCACAGATACGCAGTATTTT	CASSFRGLAGELFRSTDTQYF
many	TRBV5-1	-	TRBJ2-7	TGCGCCAGCAGCCAAACGGCGAGTTCGAGCTCCTACGAGCAGTACTTC	CASSQTASSSSYEQYF
many	TRBV3-1	TRBD1	TRBJ2-7	TGTGCCAGCAGCCCGGGGACAGGGTGGGCCTACGAGCAGTACTTC	CASSPGTGWAYEQYF
many	TRBV25-1	-	TRBJ2-7	TGTGCCAGCAGTGATGAGGGATTCTCCTACGAGCAGTACTTC	CASSDEGFSYEQYF
many	TRBV7-9	-	TRBJ2-5	TGTGCCAGCAGCCCCACGGGGGTTTCACAAGAGACCCAGTACTTC	CASSPTGVSQETQYF
many	TRBV28	TRBD2	TRBJ2-5	TGTGCCAGCAGTGCGGGACAGACTAGCGGGTCCCCCCAGTACTTC	CASSAGQTSGSPQYF
many	TRBV3-1	-	TRBJ2-4	TGTGCCAGCAGTTTCATACAGGGCGTTCAGTACTTC	CASSFIQGVQYF
many	TRBV4-1	-	TRBJ1-3	TGCGCCAGCAGCCAAGATCGAACAGGGGGAAACACCATATATTTT	CASSQDRTGGNTIYF
many	TRBV7-9	TRBD1	TRBJ1-1	TGTGCCAGCAGCCCCTGGACAGGGGGCCTGAACACTGAAGCTTTCTTT	CASSPWTGGLNTEAFF
many	TRBV20-1	TRBD2	TRBJ2-7	TGCAGTGCTAGAGGACTGGTGGGAGGGGACTACGGTTCGATTTACGAGCAGTACTTC	CSARGLVGGDYGSIYEQYF
many	TRBV28	-	TRBJ1-1	TGTGCCAGCAGTTTAATCGGCGGGGTGAACACTGAAGCTTTCTTT	CASSLIGGVNTEAFF
many	TRBV28	TRBD1	TRBJ2-7	TGTGCCAGCAGCTTCGGGACAGGGAGTCGTTACGAGCAGTACTTC	CASSFGTGSRYEQYF
many	TRBV5-6	-	TRBJ2-1	TGTGCCAGCAGCTCCTACGGGGGGCTAGTAGAGCAGTTCTTC	CASSSYGGLVEQFF
many	TRBV7-8	-	TRBJ2-2	TGTGCCAGCAGCTTAGCGGGGCGGAAGAAGAACACCGGGGAGCTGTTTTTT	CASSLAGRKKNTGELFF
many	TRBV20-1	-	TRBJ2-5	TGCAGTGGACTGTGGACTAGAAAGAGGGGGGAGACCCAGTACTTC	CSGLWTRKRGETQYF
many	TRBV5-1	TRBD1	TRBJ2-3	TGCGCCAGCAGCCTTGGACAGGGGGCCTCCCGCGGTACGCAGTATTTT	CASSLGQGASRGTQYF